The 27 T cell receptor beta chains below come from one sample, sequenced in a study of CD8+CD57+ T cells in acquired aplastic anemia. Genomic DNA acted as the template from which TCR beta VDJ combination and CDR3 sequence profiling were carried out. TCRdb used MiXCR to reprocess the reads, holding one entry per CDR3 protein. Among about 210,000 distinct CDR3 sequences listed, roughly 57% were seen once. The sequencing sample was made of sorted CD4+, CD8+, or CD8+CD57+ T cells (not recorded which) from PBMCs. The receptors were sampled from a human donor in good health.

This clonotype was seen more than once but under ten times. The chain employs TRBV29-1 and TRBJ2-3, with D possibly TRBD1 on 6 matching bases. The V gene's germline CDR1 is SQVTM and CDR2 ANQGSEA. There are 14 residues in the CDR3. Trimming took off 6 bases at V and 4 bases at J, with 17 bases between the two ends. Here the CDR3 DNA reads TGCAGCGTGCACGGGACACCAAGCTCAGATACGCAGTATTTT. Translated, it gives CSVHGTPSSDTQYF.

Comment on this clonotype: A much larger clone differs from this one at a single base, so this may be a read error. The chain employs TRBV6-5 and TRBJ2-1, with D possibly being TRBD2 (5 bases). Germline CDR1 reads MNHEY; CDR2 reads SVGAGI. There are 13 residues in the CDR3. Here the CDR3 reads CAGSSDFYNEQFF. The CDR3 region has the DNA TGTGCCGGCAGCTCGGACTTTTACAATGAGCAGTTCTTC.

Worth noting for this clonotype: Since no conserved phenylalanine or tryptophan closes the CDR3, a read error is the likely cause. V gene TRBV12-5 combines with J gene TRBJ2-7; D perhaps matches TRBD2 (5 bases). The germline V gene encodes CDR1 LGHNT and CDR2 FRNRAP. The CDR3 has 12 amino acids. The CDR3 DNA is TGTGCCAGCAGTTTAAACCGGGGCGAGCAGTACTCC. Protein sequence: CASSLNRGEQYS.

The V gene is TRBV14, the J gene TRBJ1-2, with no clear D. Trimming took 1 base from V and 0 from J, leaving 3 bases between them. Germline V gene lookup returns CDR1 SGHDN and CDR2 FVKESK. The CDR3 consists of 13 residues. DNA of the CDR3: TGTGCCAGCAGCCAAGTTCCTAACTATGGCTACACCTTC. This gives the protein CASSQVPNYGYTF.

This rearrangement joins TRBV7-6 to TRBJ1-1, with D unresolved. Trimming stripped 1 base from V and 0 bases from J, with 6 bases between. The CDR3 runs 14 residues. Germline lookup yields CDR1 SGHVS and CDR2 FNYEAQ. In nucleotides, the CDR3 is TGTGCCAGCAGCTTAGGACCCATGAACACTGAAGCTTTCTTT. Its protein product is CASSLGPMNTEAFF.

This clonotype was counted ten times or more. The CDR3 reads CAISELGGSSYEQYF. CDR3 DNA: TGTGCCATCAGTGAGTTGGGCGGGAGCTCCTACGAGCAGTACTTC. The chain links TRBV10-3 to TRBJ2-7; TRBD2 matches at 7 bases. Germline-derived CDR1 and CDR2 are ENHRY and SYGVKD. The trim removed 1 base at V and 0 bases at J, leaving 3 bases unmatched. The CDR3 runs to 15 residues.

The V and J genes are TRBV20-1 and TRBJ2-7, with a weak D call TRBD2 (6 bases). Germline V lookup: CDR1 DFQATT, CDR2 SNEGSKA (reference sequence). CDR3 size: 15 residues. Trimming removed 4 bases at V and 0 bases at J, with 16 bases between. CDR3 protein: CSAITSSAGSYEQYF. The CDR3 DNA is TGCAGTGCTATCACTTCTAGCGCTGGCTCCTACGAGCAGTACTTC.

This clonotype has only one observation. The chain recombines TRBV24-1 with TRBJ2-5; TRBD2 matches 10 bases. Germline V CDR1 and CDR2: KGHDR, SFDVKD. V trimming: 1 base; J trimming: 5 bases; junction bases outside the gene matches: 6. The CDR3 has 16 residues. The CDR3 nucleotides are TGTGCCACCAGTGATTTCGGGCTAGCGGGAGTGGAGACCCAGTACTTC. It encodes CATSDFGLAGVETQYF.

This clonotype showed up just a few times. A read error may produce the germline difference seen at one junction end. CDR3 residues: CASSFFGELDSGANVLTF. Here the CDR3 DNA reads TGTGCCAGCAGTTTCTTCGGGGAGTTGGACTCTGGGGCCAACGTCCTGACTTTC. The V gene is TRBV10-2, the J gene TRBJ2-6, with D possibly being TRBD2 (5 bases). The CDR3 loop spans 18 amino acids. Germline lookup yields CDR1 WSHSY and CDR2 SAAADI.

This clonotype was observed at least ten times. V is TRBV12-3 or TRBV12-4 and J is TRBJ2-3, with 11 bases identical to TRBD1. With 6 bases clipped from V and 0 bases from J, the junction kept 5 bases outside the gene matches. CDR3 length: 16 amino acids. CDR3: CASSHWDRGSTDTQYF. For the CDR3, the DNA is TGTGCCAGCAGCCACTGGGACAGGGGGAGCACAGATACGCAGTATTTT.

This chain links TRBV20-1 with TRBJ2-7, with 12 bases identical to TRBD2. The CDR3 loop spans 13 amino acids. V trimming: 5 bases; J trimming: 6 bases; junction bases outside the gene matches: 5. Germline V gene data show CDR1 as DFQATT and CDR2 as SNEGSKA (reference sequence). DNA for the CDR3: TGCAGTGCTCAGCTAGCGGGAGGGCGCGAGCAGTACTTC. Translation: CSAQLAGGREQYF.

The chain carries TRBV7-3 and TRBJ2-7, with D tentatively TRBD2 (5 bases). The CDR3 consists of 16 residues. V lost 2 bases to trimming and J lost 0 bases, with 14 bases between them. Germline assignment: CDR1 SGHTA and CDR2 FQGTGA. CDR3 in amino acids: CASSLLALGSSYEQYF. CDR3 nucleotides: TGTGCCAGCAGCTTACTCGCCCTTGGGAGCTCCTACGAGCAGTACTTC.

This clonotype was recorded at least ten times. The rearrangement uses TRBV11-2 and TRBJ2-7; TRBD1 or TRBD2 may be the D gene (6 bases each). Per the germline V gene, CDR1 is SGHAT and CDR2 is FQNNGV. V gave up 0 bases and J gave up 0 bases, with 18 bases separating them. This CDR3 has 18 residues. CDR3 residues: CASSLDYSGGTLSYEQYF. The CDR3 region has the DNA TGTGCCAGCAGCTTAGACTACTCCGGCGGGACACTCTCCTACGAGCAGTACTTC. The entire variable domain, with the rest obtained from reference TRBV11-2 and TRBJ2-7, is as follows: EAGVAQSPRYKIIEKRQSVAFWCNPISGHATLYWYQQILGQGPKLLIQFQNNGVVDDSQLPKDRFSAERLKGVDSTLKIQPAKLEDSAVYLCASSLDYSGGTLSYEQYFGPGTRLTVT.

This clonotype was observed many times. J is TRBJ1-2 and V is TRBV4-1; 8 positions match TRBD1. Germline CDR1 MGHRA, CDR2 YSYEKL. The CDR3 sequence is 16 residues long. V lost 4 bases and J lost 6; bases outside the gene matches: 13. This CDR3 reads CASSPDSAGGADGYTF. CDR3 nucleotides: TGCGCCAGCAGCCCGGACTCGGCAGGGGGCGCCGATGGCTACACCTTC.

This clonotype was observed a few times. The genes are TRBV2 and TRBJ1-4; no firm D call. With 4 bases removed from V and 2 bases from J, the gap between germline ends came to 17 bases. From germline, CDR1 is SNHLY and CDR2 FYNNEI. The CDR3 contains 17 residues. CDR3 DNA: TGTGCCAGCAGTGCCTATACGATGGAAGTGACTAATGAAAAACTGTTTTTT. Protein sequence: CASSAYTMEVTNEKLFF.

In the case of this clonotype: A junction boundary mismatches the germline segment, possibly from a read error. CDR3 sequence reads: CATSDSGQIEQYF. The DNA for the CDR3 is TGTGCCACCAGTGACTCCGGACAGATCGAGCAGTACTTC. The chain uses TRBV10-3 and TRBJ2-7; possible D gene TRBD1, 6 bases. Germline-derived CDR1 and CDR2 are ENHRY and SYGVKD. The CDR3 length is 13 residues.

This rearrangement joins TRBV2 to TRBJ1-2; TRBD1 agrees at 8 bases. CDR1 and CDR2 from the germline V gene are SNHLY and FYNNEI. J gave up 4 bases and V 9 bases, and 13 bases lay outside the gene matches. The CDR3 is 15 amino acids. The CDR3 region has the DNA TGTGCCAGTAGTCCTCAGGGGGCTCAGGGCTATGGCTACACCTTC. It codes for CASSPQGAQGYGYTF.

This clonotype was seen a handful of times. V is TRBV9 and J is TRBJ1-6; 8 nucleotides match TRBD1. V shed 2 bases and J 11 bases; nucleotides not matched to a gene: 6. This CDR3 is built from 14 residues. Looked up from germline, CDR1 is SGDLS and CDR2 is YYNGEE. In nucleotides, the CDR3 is TGTGCCAGCAGCGTCGGGACAGGCGAGACACCCCTCCACTTT. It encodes CASSVGTGETPLHF.

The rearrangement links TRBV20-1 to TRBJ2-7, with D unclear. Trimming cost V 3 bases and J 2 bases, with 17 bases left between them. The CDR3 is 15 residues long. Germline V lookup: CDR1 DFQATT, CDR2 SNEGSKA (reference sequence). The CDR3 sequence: CSASNTARRPYEQYF. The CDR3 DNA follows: TGCAGTGCTAGCAATACCGCCCGGCGCCCCTACGAGCAGTACTTC.

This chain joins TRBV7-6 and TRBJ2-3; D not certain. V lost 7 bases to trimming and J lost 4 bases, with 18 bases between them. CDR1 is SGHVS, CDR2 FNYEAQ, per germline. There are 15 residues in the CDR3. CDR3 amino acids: CASTSMSGLADTQYF. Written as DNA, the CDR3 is TGTGCCAGCACCTCCATGTCCGGGTTGGCAGATACGCAGTATTTT.

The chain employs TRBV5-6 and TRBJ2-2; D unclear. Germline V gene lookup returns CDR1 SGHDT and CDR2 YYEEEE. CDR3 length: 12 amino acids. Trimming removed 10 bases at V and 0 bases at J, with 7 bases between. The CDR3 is CAGTSNTGELFF. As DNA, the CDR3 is TGTGCCGGCACATCGAACACCGGGGAGCTGTTTTTT. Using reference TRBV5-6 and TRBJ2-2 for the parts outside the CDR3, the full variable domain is DAGVTQSPTHLIKTRGQQVTLRCSPKSGHDTVSWYQQALGQGPQFIFQYYEEEERQRGNFPDRFSGHQFPNYSSELNVNALLLGDSALYLCAGTSNTGELFFGEGSRLTVL.

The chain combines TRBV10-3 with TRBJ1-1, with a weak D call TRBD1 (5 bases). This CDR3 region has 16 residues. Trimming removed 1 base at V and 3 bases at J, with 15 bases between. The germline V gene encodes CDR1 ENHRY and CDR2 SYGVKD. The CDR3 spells CAISEFIGAVDTEAFF. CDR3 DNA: TGTGCCATCAGTGAGTTTATTGGGGCTGTGGACACTGAAGCTTTCTTT.

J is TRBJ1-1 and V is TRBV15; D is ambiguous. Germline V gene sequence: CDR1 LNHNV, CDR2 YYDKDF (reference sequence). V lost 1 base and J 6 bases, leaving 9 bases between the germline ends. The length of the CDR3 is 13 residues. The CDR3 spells CATSRVGEAEAFF. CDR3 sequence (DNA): TGTGCCACCAGCAGAGTGGGTGAGGCTGAAGCTTTCTTT.

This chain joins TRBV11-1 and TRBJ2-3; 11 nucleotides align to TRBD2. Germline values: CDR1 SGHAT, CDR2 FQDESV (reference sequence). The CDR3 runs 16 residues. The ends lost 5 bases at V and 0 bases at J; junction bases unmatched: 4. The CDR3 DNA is TGTGCCAGCAGCGCCCGACTAGCGGGAAGCACAGATACGCAGTATTTT. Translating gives CASSARLAGSTDTQYF.

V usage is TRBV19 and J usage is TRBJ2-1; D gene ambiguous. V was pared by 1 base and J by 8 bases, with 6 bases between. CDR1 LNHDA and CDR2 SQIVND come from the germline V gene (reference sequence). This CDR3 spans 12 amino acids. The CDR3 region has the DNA TGTGCCAGTAGTATAGGACTCTATGAGCAGTTCTTC. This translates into CASSIGLYEQFF.

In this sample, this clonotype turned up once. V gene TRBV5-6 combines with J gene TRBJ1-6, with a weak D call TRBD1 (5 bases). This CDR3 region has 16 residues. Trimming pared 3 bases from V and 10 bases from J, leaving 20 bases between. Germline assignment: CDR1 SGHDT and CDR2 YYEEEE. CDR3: CASSSVASAGRSPLHF. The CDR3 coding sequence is TGTGCCAGCAGCTCCGTAGCCTCGGCAGGGCGCTCACCCCTCCACTTT.

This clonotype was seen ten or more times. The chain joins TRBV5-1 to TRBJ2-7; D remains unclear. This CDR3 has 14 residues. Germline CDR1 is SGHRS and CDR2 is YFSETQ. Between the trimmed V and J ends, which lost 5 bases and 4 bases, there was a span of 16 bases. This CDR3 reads CASRDSSGVYEQYF. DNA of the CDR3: TGCGCCAGCAGGGATAGCTCGGGTGTGTACGAGCAGTACTTC.